This TCR beta chain emerged from a study of metastatic and nonmetastatic thyroid tumors. The V gene lost 6 bases and the J gene lost 6 bases, with 17 bases spanning the gap. The CDR3 length is 14 residues. TCRdb re-called clones via MiXCR from the PCR reads. Of approximately 20,000 clones listed, 25% are singletons. None of the patients had undergone any treatment ahead of thyroid surgery. The receptor was derived from a male donor with papillary thyroid cancer or a benign thyroid nodule (not recorded which). Some clones in this sample may be carry-over from other donors' samples. Source material: blood. The chain carries TRBV12-3 or TRBV12-4 and TRBJ1-2; D might be TRBD1 (5 bases). CDR3 in amino acids: CASSLPGRGHGYTF. The CDR3 DNA sequence: TGTGCCAGCAGCTTGCCAGGGAGGGGACATGGCTACACCTTC.